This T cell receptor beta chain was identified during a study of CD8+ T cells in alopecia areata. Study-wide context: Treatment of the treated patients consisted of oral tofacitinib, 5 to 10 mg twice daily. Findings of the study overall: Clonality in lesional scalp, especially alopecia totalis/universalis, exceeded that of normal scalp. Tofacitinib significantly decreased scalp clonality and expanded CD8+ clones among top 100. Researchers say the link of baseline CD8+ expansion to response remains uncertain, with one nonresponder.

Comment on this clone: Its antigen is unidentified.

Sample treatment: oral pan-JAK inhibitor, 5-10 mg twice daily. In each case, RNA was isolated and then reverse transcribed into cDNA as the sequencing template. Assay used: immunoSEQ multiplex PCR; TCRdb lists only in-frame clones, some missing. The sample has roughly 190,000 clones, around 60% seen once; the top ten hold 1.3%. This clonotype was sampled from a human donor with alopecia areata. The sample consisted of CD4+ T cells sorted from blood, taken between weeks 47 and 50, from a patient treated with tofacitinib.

The DNA of the CDR3 is TGTGCCAGCAGTAGGACAGGCGGCAATCAGCCCCAGCATTTT. Amino acids: CASSRTGGNQPQHF. J is TRBJ1-5 and V is TRBV2; TRBD1 aligns across 7 bases. The trim removed 5 bases at V and 2 bases at J, leaving 3 bases unmatched. CDR1 is SNHLY and CDR2 is FYNNEI in the germline V gene. CDR3 size: 14 residues.